This T cell receptor beta chain was sequenced for a study of T cell repertoires in ileal Crohn's disease. Background on the study: Surgery for a complication: stricturing in around 60%, penetrating in approximately 39%. General study results and limits: Endoscopic recurrence occurred in every patient whose clonality exceeded 26.8%. Compared with non-smokers, active smokers at surgery showed more clonal expansions. Sorted CD8 T cells held more high-frequency clones than CD4.

With regard to this clone: Its antigen is unknown.

Profiling relied on immunoSEQ multiplex PCR, and the TCRdb table lists in-frame clones only, not all of them. The table records around 15,000 clones, under 80% of them present only once. CDR3 length equals 15 residues. The ends lost 5 bases at V and 4 bases at J; junction bases unmatched: 8. Germline CDR1 and CDR2: MDHEN and SYDVKM. The chain joins TRBV28 to TRBJ1-1; 9 nucleotides agree with TRBD1. The clonotype was recovered from an adult with Crohn's disease. The sequenced material came from ileal tissue. The DNA of the CDR3 is TGTGCCAGCAGTACATTTACAGGGGGCGGCACTGAAGCTTTCTTT. Translating gives CASSTFTGGGTEAFF.